This entry lists 25 T cell receptor beta chains sequenced from one sample in a study of blood T cells in healthy people across ages. Through a sample-barcoded 5' primer and a J-beta primer mix, a second PCR was run for roughly 6 to 12 cycles. One entry per CDR3 protein results from TCRdb running MiXCR on the 5' RACE reads. The profile covers over 750,000 distinct CDR3 sequences, with 20% to 25% appearing a single time and more than 7.5% taken by the ten largest. The data also belong to a second study, concerning T cells of mothers and their children.

The specimen was blood. The receptors shown here come from a boy aged 5-17 years in good health.

This clonotype was counted a few times. This chain joins TRBV2 and TRBJ2-7, with 15 bases matching TRBD2. Germline CDR1 and CDR2: SNHLY and FYNNEI. The CDR3 consists of 17 residues. Unmatched junction bases numbered 13, after V lost 10 bases and J lost 3 bases. The chain's CDR3 is CATPGGTSGGPIYEQYF. DNA of the CDR3: TGTGCCACCCCCGGCGGGACTAGCGGGGGGCCAATCTACGAGCAGTACTTC.

The V and J genes are TRBV7-9 and TRBJ2-7, with a possible D match to TRBD2 (6 bases). The J call may be incorrect, as the DNA end agrees better with TRBJ2-1. The CDR3 is made up of 15 amino acids. Germline CDR1 is SEHNR and CDR2 is FQNEAQ (reference sequence). CDR3 sequence (DNA): TGTGCCAGCAGCTGGCAGCTGGAGACTAGAGCTGAGCAGTTCTTC. Translated: CASSWQLETRAEQFF.

The gene calls are TRBV28 and TRBJ2-7, with D possibly TRBD2 on 5 matching bases. The CDR3 has 14 residues. Trimming cost V 3 bases and J 4 bases, with 13 bases left between them. Germline CDR1 MDHEN, CDR2 SYDVKM. CDR3 in amino acids: CASSLGGSGYEQYF. The CDR3 DNA follows: TGTGCCAGCAGTTTGGGCGGGTCAGGATACGAGCAGTACTTC.

The chain carries TRBV6-5 and TRBJ2-5; D is unclear. The end of the DNA is better explained by TRBJ2-1, so the J call may be wrong. Germline-derived CDR1 and CDR2 are MNHEY and SVGAGI. The CDR3 loop spans 14 amino acids. CDR3 sequence: CASSYPSSLHEQFF. The CDR3 DNA reads TGTGCCAGCAGTTACCCCTCTAGTCTACACGAGCAGTTCTTC.

V and J are TRBV28 and TRBJ1-1, with unresolved D. V lost 6 bases and J 7 bases, leaving 21 bases between the germline ends. CDR1 and CDR2 from the germline V gene are MDHEN and SYDVKM. The CDR3 has 15 residues. The CDR3, as DNA: TGTGCCAGCAGCCCCCTGGATAACTTTGGGTTTGAAGCTTTCTTT. It yields the protein CASSPLDNFGFEAFF.

The rearrangement links TRBV7-9 to TRBJ2-3; D uncertain. V gave up 1 base and J gave up 5 bases, with 7 bases separating them. Per the germline V gene, CDR1 is SEHNR and CDR2 is FQNEAQ (reference sequence). This CDR3 is built from 13 residues. DNA for the CDR3: TGTGCCAGCAGCTTAGAGTTAGTAGATACGCAGTATTTT. Amino acid sequence: CASSLELVDTQYF.

This clonotype was seen a handful of times. The chain combines TRBV6-5 with TRBJ1-1; D is perhaps TRBD1 (5 bases). The CDR3 covers 14 residues. CDR1 and CDR2 from the germline V gene are MNHEY and SVGAGI. Between the trimmed V and J ends, which lost 3 bases and 1 base, there was a span of 9 bases. CDR3 DNA: TGTGCCAGCAGTTATGGGGGGTGGAACACTGAAGCTTTCTTT. Translated, it gives CASSYGGWNTEAFF.

The chain recombines TRBV10-3 with TRBJ1-2; a possible D gene is TRBD1 (6 bases). This CDR3 is built from 16 residues. Germline lookup yields CDR1 ENHRY and CDR2 SYGVKD. V gave up 2 bases and J gave up 2 bases, with 15 bases separating them. The CDR3 DNA sequence: TGTGCCATCAGTGAGACCCCGGACGGGACAAACTATGGCTACACCTTC. Its protein is CAISETPDGTNYGYTF.

The chain employs TRBV28 and TRBJ2-7, with 8 bases identical to TRBD2. Per germline, CDR1 MDHEN and CDR2 SYDVKM. The CDR3 spans 16 residues. V lost 3 bases and J lost 0; bases outside the gene matches: 7. The CDR3 spells CASSFRPGGHSYEQYF. The CDR3 DNA is TGTGCCAGCAGTTTTCGTCCGGGAGGGCACTCCTACGAGCAGTACTTC.

This chain uses TRBV29-1 with TRBJ2-6; 7 positions match TRBD1. The CDR3 is made up of 14 amino acids. Germline V gene data show CDR1 as SQVTM and CDR2 as ANQGSEA. The J segment lost 6 bases and the V segment lost 6 bases, leaving 8 bases of the junction unmatched. The CDR3 DNA reads TGCAGCGTGCAAACAGGGGCTGTGGCCAACGTCCTGACTTTC. Its translation is CSVQTGAVANVLTF. The full variable domain, with the rest looked up from reference TRBV29-1 and TRBJ2-6, is SAVISQKPSRDICQRGTSLTIQCQVDSQVTMMFWYRQQPGQSLTLIATANQGSEATYESGFVIDKFPISRPNLTFSTLTVSNMSPEDSSIYLCSVQTGAVANVLTFGAGSRLTVL.

A few counts support this clonotype. V is TRBV29-1 and J is TRBJ1-1, with D perhaps matching TRBD1 (5 bases). The CDR3 has 14 amino acids. Trimming pared 2 bases from V and 4 bases from J, leaving 14 bases between. CDR1 SQVTM and CDR2 ANQGSEA come from the germline V gene. CDR3 DNA sequence: TGCAGCGTTGAAAAGGAGTGGGGGGGCACTGAAGCTTTCTTT. It specifies CSVEKEWGGTEAFF.

V is TRBV10-1 and J is TRBJ2-5; maybe TRBD2 (5 bases). The J call may be incorrect, as the DNA end agrees better with TRBJ2-1. This CDR3 is 11 amino acids long. Germline V gene lookup returns CDR1 WNHNN and CDR2 SYGVQD (reference sequence). Here the CDR3 DNA reads TGCGCCAGCAGTCCCGGGATAAGGCAGTTCTTC. Its protein is CASSPGIRQFF.

Only a few counts were recorded for this clonotype. The chain carries TRBV21-1 and TRBJ2-1; the table's D call TRBD2 went unverified against the DNA. TRBV21-1 is a documented pseudogene. The CDR3 consists of 21 residues. The DNA for the CDR3 is TGTGCCAGCAGCCCCCCGGCGCGGACTAGCGGGGGGTCACCTTTATACAATGAGCAGTTCTTC. It translates to CASSPPARTSGGSPLYNEQFF.

This clonotype was seen a handful of times. The chain's CDR3 is CASSYGAYSEQFF. Here the CDR3 DNA reads TGTGCCAGCAGTTACGGGGCATATAGTGAGCAGTTCTTC. The chain is built from TRBV6-6 and TRBJ2-5; D is possibly TRBD1 (5 bases). The DNA end is more similar to TRBJ2-1, so the J call may be wrong. Looked up from germline, CDR1 is MNHNY and CDR2 is SVGAGI (reference sequence). The CDR3 consists of 13 residues.

In DNA form, the CDR3 reads TGTGCCAGCAGTTTGTGGGGCCTAGGAGACAATGAGCAGTTCTTC. It specifies CASSLWGLGDNEQFF. V usage is TRBV12-3 or TRBV12-4 and J usage is TRBJ2-1, with D perhaps TRBD1 (5 bases). The CDR3 is made up of 15 amino acids. Between the trimmed V and J ends, which lost 3 bases and 5 bases, there was a span of 14 bases.

A few counts support this clonotype. This chain joins TRBV7-8 and TRBJ2-3; 7 bases align to TRBD2. Germline V lookup: CDR1 SGHVS, CDR2 FQNEAQ. J lost 0 bases, V lost 3 bases, and 3 bases had no gene match. The CDR3 sequence is 15 residues long. The CDR3 spells CASSLREISTDTQYF. CDR3 coding DNA: TGTGCCAGCAGCTTGCGGGAGATAAGCACAGATACGCAGTATTTT.

This clonotype was seen a handful of times. The chain carries TRBV18 and TRBJ2-2, with D uncertain. Trimming left V 1 base short and J 4 bases short, with 10 bases between. From germline, CDR1 is KGHSH and CDR2 LQKENI. The CDR3 runs 15 residues. CDR3 amino acids: CASSPLTEITGELFF. Written as DNA, the CDR3 is TGTGCCAGCTCACCACTGACCGAAATCACCGGGGAGCTGTTTTTT.

This clonotype has just a few counts. The V gene is TRBV7-3, the J gene TRBJ2-5, with D possibly TRBD2 on 5 matching bases. The end of the DNA fits TRBJ2-1 better, so the J call may be wrong. Germline V gives CDR1 SGHTA, CDR2 FQGTGA. This CDR3 has 14 residues. The DNA for the CDR3 is TGTGCCAGCAGCAACGCGGGCGCGGCGGATGAGCAGTTCTTC. The encoded protein is CASSNAGAADEQFF.

The chain recombines TRBV6-1 with TRBJ1-1; D gene unclear. The CDR3 is made up of 15 amino acids. Germline CDR1 reads MNHNS; CDR2 reads SASEGT. Trimming stripped 0 bases from V and 0 bases from J, with 8 bases between. The DNA of the CDR3 is TGTGCCAGCAGTGAAGCGCCCGGGATGAACACTGAAGCTTTCTTT. Its translation is CASSEAPGMNTEAFF.

This sequence joins TRBV7-9 and TRBJ2-7, with a tentative D call TRBD1 (6 bases). This CDR3 has 12 amino acids. CDR1 and CDR2 (germline): SEHNR, FQNEAQ (reference sequence). V dropped 10 bases and J dropped 3 bases, with 13 bases sitting between them. CDR3 in amino acids: CAIQGLFYEQYF. The DNA of the CDR3 is TGTGCCATCCAGGGGTTATTCTACGAGCAGTACTTC.

This clonotype appeared a few times. The genes are TRBV10-3 and TRBJ2-3, with a weak D call TRBD1 (6 bases). The J call is uncertain, as TRBJ1-5 better fits the DNA end. Germline CDR1 ENHRY, CDR2 SYGVKD. The CDR3 is made up of 14 amino acids. The CDR3 reads CAISGLAGEDTQHF. Here the CDR3 DNA reads TGTGCCATCAGTGGACTAGCAGGGGAGGATACGCAGCATTTT.

The V and J genes are TRBV9 and TRBJ2-7, with D perhaps matching TRBD1 (5 bases). The germline V and J ends were trimmed by 3 bases and 1 base, with 14 bases remaining between them. Looked up from germline, CDR1 is SGDLS and CDR2 is YYNGEE. The CDR3 totals 15 residues. The CDR3 protein is CASSEGPELSYEQYF. CDR3 sequence (DNA): TGTGCCAGCAGCGAGGGGCCCGAACTATCCTACGAGCAGTACTTC.

This clonotype has only a few counts. The chain employs TRBV6-5 and TRBJ2-6; D gene uncertain. CDR1 and CDR2 (germline): MNHEY, SVGAGI. With 5 bases removed from V and 0 bases from J, the gap between germline ends came to 11 bases. The CDR3 has 16 amino acids. In DNA form, the CDR3 reads TGTGCCAGCAGTCCGCTTGAGAACTCTGGGGCCAACGTCCTGACTTTC. Residues: CASSPLENSGANVLTF.

The CDR3 sequence is CSADPLGAQYF. The CDR3, as DNA: TGCAGTGCGGATCCCCTCGGGGCCCAGTACTTC. V usage is TRBV20-1 and J usage is TRBJ2-5, with D perhaps TRBD2 (5 bases). V shed 6 bases and J shed 9 bases, with 14 bases lying between them. Looked up from germline, CDR1 is DFQATT and CDR2 is SNEGSKA (reference sequence). The CDR3 contains 11 residues.

The chain couples TRBV6-1 to TRBJ1-2; 8 bases map to TRBD1. V shed 6 bases, J shed 3 bases, and the junction held 15 bases outside the gene matches. The CDR3 totals 17 residues. CDR1 is MNHNS, CDR2 SASEGT, per germline. The CDR3 is CASSLTRSGTGHYGYTF. The CDR3 DNA follows: TGTGCCAGCAGCTTAACGCGTTCCGGGACAGGCCACTATGGCTACACCTTC.